The 22 T cell receptor beta chains presented below share a single source sample, sequenced in a study of blood T cell repertoires in COVID-19. TCRdb's copy holds only in-frame clones and misses some; the assay was immunoSEQ multiplex PCR. The table records 200,000 to 250,000 clones, approximately 81% of them present only once. Input material: PBMCs or T cells enriched from blood (not recorded which). The receptors originated from a woman aged 45-60 years with acute COVID-19.

This clone has just a few counts. The V and J genes are TRBV5-4 and TRBJ1-1, with 7 bases lining up with TRBD1. Germline-derived CDR1 and CDR2 are SGHNT and YYREEE (reference sequence). V lost 4 bases and J lost 2; bases outside the gene matches: 5. CDR3 length: 14 residues. CDR3 bases: TGTGCCAGCAGCCCGGGACAGAAAAACACTGAAGCTTTCTTT. Protein product: CASSPGQKNTEAFF.

This chain links TRBV7-9 with TRBJ2-7; 7 nucleotides match TRBD2. The CDR3 sequence is 15 residues long. With V trimmed by 3 bases and J by 3 bases, 8 bases remained unmatched. Germline V lookup: CDR1 SEHNR, CDR2 FQNEAQ (reference sequence). This CDR3 is CASSFRGELVYEQYF. The DNA of the CDR3 is TGTGCCAGCAGCTTTCGGGGGGAACTAGTCTACGAGCAGTACTTC.

The chain is built from TRBV6-5 and TRBJ2-7, with a possible D match to TRBD2 (6 bases). Germline-derived CDR1 and CDR2 are MNHEY and SVGAGI. Trimming took off 6 bases at V and 4 bases at J, with 13 bases between the two ends. The CDR3 is 13 residues long. Here the CDR3 DNA reads TGTGCCAGCAGGGGAGGCAACGGGTACGAGCAGTACTTC. Translation: CASRGGNGYEQYF.

This rearrangement joins TRBV24-1 to TRBJ2-1, with D hard to call. There are 15 residues in the CDR3. Germline-derived CDR1 and CDR2 are KGHDR and SFDVKD. Trimming removed 4 bases at V and 0 bases at J, with 9 bases between. The CDR3, as DNA: TGTGCCACCAGTGAAAGCGCCTACTCCTACAATGAGCAGTTCTTC. It encodes CATSESAYSYNEQFF.

The chain is built from TRBV28 and TRBJ1-1; 8 positions match TRBD1. Losses at the gene ends were 4 bases for V and 8 bases for J; bases not matched to a gene: 12. The CDR3 is 15 amino acids. Germline V gene lookup returns CDR1 MDHEN and CDR2 SYDVKM. Here the CDR3 reads CASSSPAGGSTEAFF. DNA for the CDR3: TGTGCCAGCAGTTCCCCCGCAGGGGGCAGTACAGAAGCTTTCTTT. Variable domain in full (rest from reference TRBV28 and TRBJ1-1): DVKVTQSSRYLVKRTGEKVFLECVQDMDHENMFWYRQDPGLGLRLIYFSYDVKMKEKGDIPEGYSVSREKKERFSLILESASTNQTSMYLCASSSPAGGSTEAFFGQGTRLTVV.

The rearrangement joins TRBV28 to TRBJ2-1; 9 bases fit TRBD1. V lost 7 bases and J lost 4; bases outside the gene matches: 8. The V gene's germline CDR1 is MDHEN and CDR2 SYDVKM. CDR3 length: 15 residues. CDR3 sequence reads: CASTTGTGRYNEQFF. CDR3 in DNA: TGTGCCAGCACCACCGGGACAGGGCGGTACAATGAGCAGTTCTTC.

The V call is TRBV19, the J call TRBJ2-7, with TRBD1 identical over 8 bases. The CDR3 has 15 residues. With V trimmed by 2 bases and J by 3 bases, 6 bases remained unmatched. Germline lookup yields CDR1 LNHDA and CDR2 SQIVND (reference sequence). DNA for the CDR3: TGTGCCAGTAGTATACAGGGGGCGCAAATCTACGAGCAGTACTTC. Protein product: CASSIQGAQIYEQYF.

This chain uses TRBV7-2 with TRBJ1-6; no definite D call. This CDR3 spans 15 amino acids. Trimming removed 1 base at V and 9 bases at J, with 13 bases between. Germline lookup yields CDR1 SGHTA and CDR2 FQGNSA. The CDR3 loop is CASSLDGGSSSPLHF. Here the CDR3 DNA reads TGTGCCAGCAGCTTAGACGGAGGCAGTAGTTCACCCCTCCACTTT.

This rearrangement joins TRBV7-2 to TRBJ2-5; 10 nucleotides line up with TRBD2. This CDR3 is 16 amino acids long. Germline assignment: CDR1 SGHTA and CDR2 FQGNSA. V was pared by 1 base and J by 4 bases, with 6 bases of the junction left unmatched. CDR3 coding DNA: TGTGCCAGCAGCTTAGGATCTAGCGGGGGTAGAGAGACCCAGTACTTC. Encoded protein: CASSLGSSGGRETQYF.

This clone was detected a few times. The chain carries TRBV19 and TRBJ1-6; 8 bases agree with TRBD1. CDR3 length equals 14 residues. Per germline, CDR1 LNHDA and CDR2 SQIVND (reference sequence). V shed 11 bases and J 0 bases; nucleotides not matched to a gene: 3. The CDR3 sequence: CAGTGRSYNSPLHF. Written as DNA, the CDR3 is TGTGCCGGGACAGGCCGCTCCTATAATTCACCCCTCCACTTT.

The gene calls are TRBV5-1 and TRBJ2-3; 9 bases line up with TRBD2. V gave up 0 bases and J gave up 1 base; unmatched junction bases: 3. This CDR3 contains 16 residues. Germline V gene data show CDR1 as SGHRS and CDR2 as YFSETQ. CDR3 region: CASSLVVAGGTDTQYF. The DNA for the CDR3 is TGCGCCAGCAGCTTGGTGGTAGCGGGGGGCACAGATACGCAGTATTTT.

V usage is TRBV7-2 and J usage is TRBJ2-7, with 8 bases aligning to TRBD1. After removal of 1 base from V and 5 bases from J, the junction contained 13 bases not matched to a gene. Germline loops: CDR1 SGHTA, CDR2 FQGNSA. The CDR3 consists of 17 residues. The CDR3 protein is CASSLVWGGQGLDEQYF. CDR3 bases: TGTGCCAGCAGCTTAGTATGGGGTGGACAGGGTCTCGACGAGCAGTACTTC.

The rearrangement links TRBV7-9 to TRBJ1-2; D is unclear. There are 14 residues in the CDR3. Germline V gives CDR1 SEHNR, CDR2 FQNEAQ (reference sequence). The ends were cut back, 5 bases at V and 8 bases at J, with 18 bases in the middle. This CDR3 is CASSPDLGTGGYTF. The CDR3 coding sequence is TGTGCCAGCAGCCCCGACCTCGGCACGGGAGGCTACACCTTC.

The rearrangement links TRBV4-3 to TRBJ2-2, with TRBD1 identical over 8 bases. Germline V gene data show CDR1 as LGHNA and CDR2 as YSLEER. V shed 2 bases, J shed 1 base, and the junction held 12 bases outside the gene matches. The CDR3 length is 19 residues. The CDR3 nucleotides are TGCGCCAGCAGCCAAAACCCCCCCTACAGGGGGTGGAACACCGGGGAGCTGTTTTTT. The encoded protein is CASSQNPPYRGWNTGELFF.

CDR3 in amino acids: CASSLDRLEAFF. CDR3 sequence (DNA): TGTGCCAGCAGCTTGGACAGGCTTGAAGCTTTCTTT. This chain links TRBV5-4 with TRBJ1-1, with D perhaps matching TRBD1 (5 bases). The CDR3 is 12 amino acids. V gave up 0 bases and J gave up 7 bases, with 7 bases separating them. CDR1 is SGHNT, CDR2 YYREEE, per germline (reference sequence).

This clone came up once. J is TRBJ2-7 and V is TRBV11-2; D is unclear. The CDR3 is 13 amino acids. V dropped 1 base and J dropped 4 bases, with 8 bases sitting between them. Looked up from germline, CDR1 is SGHAT and CDR2 is FQNNGV. Here the CDR3 DNA reads TGTGCCAGCAGCTTAGGTGATCGGTACGAGCAGTACTTC. Residues: CASSLGDRYEQYF.

The CDR3 bases are TGTGCCACCTCCTTGGGGAGGGCGACTGAAGCTTTCTTT. Translating it yields CATSLGRATEAFF. The chain carries TRBV27 and TRBJ1-1; D ambiguous. This CDR3 is 13 amino acids long. V lost 10 bases and J 5 bases, leaving 17 bases between the germline ends. Germline V gives CDR1 MNHEY, CDR2 SMNVEV (reference sequence).

The chain joins TRBV7-2 to TRBJ2-2, with D perhaps matching TRBD1 (5 bases). Trimming removed 6 bases at V and 5 bases at J, with 28 bases between. From germline, CDR1 is SGHTA and CDR2 FQGNSA. The CDR3 totals 19 residues. The CDR3 region is CASREKGLGQEKRTGELFF. CDR3 coding DNA: TGTGCCAGCAGAGAAAAAGGGTTGGGGCAGGAAAAAAGGACCGGGGAGCTGTTTTTT.

The chain is built from TRBV2 and TRBJ1-2, with D tentatively TRBD1 (5 bases). Germline CDR1 is SNHLY and CDR2 is FYNNEI. The CDR3 is 13 amino acids. V was clipped by 3 bases and J by 8 bases, with 13 bases between them. In DNA, the CDR3 is TGTGCCAGCAGTGAGGCCAGGGATGGGGGCTACACCTTC. This sequence encodes CASSEARDGGYTF. Together with reference TRBV2 and TRBJ1-2, the CDR3 gives the full variable domain: EPEVTQTPSHQVTQMGQEVILRCVPISNHLYFYWYRQILGQKVEFLVSFYNNEISEKSEIFDDQFSVERPDGSNFTLKIRSTKLEDSAMYFCASSEARDGGYTFGSGTRLTVV.

The chain links TRBV2 to TRBJ2-1; maybe TRBD1 (5 bases). CDR3 size: 14 residues. Trimming stripped 1 base from V and 9 bases from J, with 13 bases between. Germline assignment: CDR1 SNHLY and CDR2 FYNNEI. CDR3 residues: CASSEEQGLGEQFF. The CDR3 bases are TGTGCCAGCAGTGAAGAGCAGGGTCTGGGTGAGCAGTTCTTC.

The rearrangement uses TRBV7-2 and TRBJ2-1; D might be TRBD1 (6 bases). The V end lost 4 bases, the J end lost 3 bases, and 7 bases lay between the germline ends. The CDR3 has 13 amino acids. The germline gives CDR1 SGHTA, CDR2 FQGNSA. The CDR3 region has the DNA TGTGCCAGCAGCTCGGACAGCTACAATGAGCAGTTCTTC. Translation gives CASSSDSYNEQFF.

V usage is TRBV10-3 and J usage is TRBJ1-1; a weak D match, TRBD1 (5 bases). The CDR3 has 14 amino acids. Germline V lookup: CDR1 ENHRY, CDR2 SYGVKD. Deletions cut 2 bases from V and 0 bases from J, with 7 bases between. DNA for the CDR3: TGTGCCATCAGTGAGGGGGACTTGAACACTGAAGCTTTCTTT. It translates to CAISEGDLNTEAFF.